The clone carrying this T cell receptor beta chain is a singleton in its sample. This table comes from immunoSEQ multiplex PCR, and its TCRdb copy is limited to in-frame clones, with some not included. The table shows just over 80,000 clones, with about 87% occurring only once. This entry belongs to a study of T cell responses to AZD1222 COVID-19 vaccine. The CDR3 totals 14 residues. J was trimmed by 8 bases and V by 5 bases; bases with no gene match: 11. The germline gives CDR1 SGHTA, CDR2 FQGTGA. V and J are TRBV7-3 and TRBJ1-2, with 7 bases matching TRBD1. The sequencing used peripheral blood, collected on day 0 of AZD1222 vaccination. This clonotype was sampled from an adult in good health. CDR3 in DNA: TGTGCCAGCAGCCAATCCCCCCAGGGGGACGGCTACACCTTC. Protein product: CASSQSPQGDGYTF.